The 21 T cell receptor beta chains below all came from one sample that was sequenced in a study of immune cell composition in non-small cell lung cancer. Repertoires were generated with immunoSEQ multiplex PCR, while TCRdb's copy carries only in-frame clones and drops some. The sample includes just over 7,500 clones, roughly three quarters of them seen just once. The source material was lung tumor tissue. These receptors all stem from a human donor with non-small cell lung cancer.

The chain employs TRBV28 and TRBJ1-2; TRBD1 might be the D (5 bases). V gave up 4 bases and J gave up 7 bases, with 16 bases separating them. Per the germline V gene, CDR1 is MDHEN and CDR2 is SYDVKM. The CDR3 has 14 amino acids. The DNA of the CDR3 is TGTGCCAGCAGTTCTCCCGGGACGGTCGGTGGCTACACCTTC. Its translation: CASSSPGTVGGYTF.

The chain is built from TRBV18 and TRBJ1-1, with D possibly TRBD1 on 6 matching bases. Germline-derived CDR1 and CDR2 are KGHSH and LQKENI. CDR3 length: 13 amino acids. V lost 3 bases to trimming and J lost 4 bases, with 9 bases between them. This chain's CDR3 is CASSPGGSTEAFF. CDR3 nucleotide sequence: TGTGCCAGCTCACCGGGGGGCAGCACTGAAGCTTTCTTT.

The rearrangement links TRBV30 to TRBJ2-3, with TRBD2 identical over 7 bases. The CDR3 spans 15 residues. Germline CDR1 and CDR2: GTSNPN and SVGIG (reference sequence). V dropped 7 bases and J dropped 1; count of bases not matched to a gene: 11. The CDR3: CASLGASGRTDTQYF. CDR3 nucleotides: TGTGCCTCCCTTGGGGCTAGCGGACGCACAGATACGCAGTATTTT.

The chain joins TRBV28 to TRBJ2-7, with TRBD1 identical over 9 bases. The length of the CDR3 is 14 residues. J gave up 5 bases and V 4 bases, and 6 bases lay outside the gene matches. CDR1 and CDR2 from the germline V gene are MDHEN and SYDVKM. CDR3 amino acids: CASSSPGTGNEQYF. The CDR3 nucleotides are TGTGCCAGCAGTTCCCCCGGGACAGGGAACGAGCAGTACTTC.

This clone has more than one count but fewer than ten. This sequence joins TRBV7-8 and TRBJ1-6; no clear D. The length of the CDR3 is 13 residues. With 8 bases removed from V and 9 bases from J, the gap between germline ends came to 14 bases. The germline V gene has CDR1 SGHVS and CDR2 FQNEAQ. The DNA of the CDR3 is TGTGCCAGCTGGAAGGGATCCTCTTCACCCCTCCACTTT. Translation gives CASWKGSSSPLHF.

This clone was picked up a small number of times. This chain links TRBV13 with TRBJ2-3; maybe TRBD1 (6 bases). The length of the CDR3 is 16 residues. The germline V gene encodes CDR1 PRHDT and CDR2 FYEKMQ (reference sequence). V was clipped by 4 bases and J by 0 bases, with 14 bases between them. CDR3 amino acids: CASSSTRRGSTDTQYF. The CDR3 DNA is TGTGCCAGCAGCTCAACGAGAAGGGGGAGCACAGATACGCAGTATTTT.

The V and J genes are TRBV5-4 and TRBJ2-2, with 9 nucleotides matching TRBD2. The ends lost 4 bases at V and 4 bases at J; junction bases unmatched: 5. In germline, CDR1 is SGHNT, CDR2 YYREEE (reference sequence). The CDR3 is 15 amino acids. In DNA, the CDR3 is TGTGCCAGCAGCCAAGAAGCGGGGGGCACCGGGGAGCTGTTTTTT. Translation: CASSQEAGGTGELFF.

This chain links TRBV10-3 with TRBJ2-2; 16 bases align to TRBD2. V was clipped by 4 bases and J by 5 bases; unmatched bases: 4. Germline CDR1 and CDR2: ENHRY and SYGVKD. This CDR3 has 17 residues. In nucleotides, the CDR3 is TGTGCCATCAGTGGGGGACTAGCGGGGGGGCAAACCGGGGAGCTGTTTTTT. As protein: CAISGGLAGGQTGELFF.

The chain joins TRBV27 to TRBJ2-7; D is possibly TRBD1 (6 bases). CDR1 is MNHEY, CDR2 SMNVEV, per germline (reference sequence). There are 16 residues in the CDR3. V gave up 5 bases and J gave up 4 bases, with 21 bases separating them. For the CDR3, the DNA is TGTGCCAGCAGTCACCAGGGGCGCCTTGGTAGTTACGAGCAGTACTTC. Translating gives CASSHQGRLGSYEQYF.

CDR3 bases: TGTGCCAGCAGCGTTAGCGGGGGGAGCACAGATACGCAGTATTTT. Translated, it gives CASSVSGGSTDTQYF. The J gene is TRBJ2-3, the V gene TRBV5-4; 10 bases align to TRBD2. In germline, CDR1 is SGHNT, CDR2 YYREEE (reference sequence). With V trimmed by 4 bases and J by 0 bases, 2 bases remained unmatched. The CDR3 consists of 15 residues.

This clone came up a few times. J is TRBJ2-7 and V is TRBV5-5; D is tentatively TRBD1 or TRBD2 (5 bases each). The germline V and J ends were trimmed by 0 bases and 5 bases, with 18 bases remaining between them. The CDR3 has 16 residues. Germline V CDR1 and CDR2: SGHKS, YYEKEE (reference sequence). CDR3: CASSLAMGPSGHEQYF. DNA for the CDR3: TGTGCCAGCAGCTTGGCCATGGGACCAAGCGGCCACGAGCAGTACTTC.

The J gene is TRBJ1-2, the V gene TRBV7-2, with D unresolved. Germline-derived CDR1 and CDR2 are SGHTA and FQGNSA. The length of the CDR3 is 14 residues. Trimming took 5 bases from V and 5 from J, leaving 15 bases between them. CDR3: CASSPDSSRYGYTF. CDR3 bases: TGTGCCAGCAGCCCCGACTCATCTAGGTATGGCTACACCTTC. Complete variable domain (other parts from reference TRBV7-2 and TRBJ1-2): GAGVSQSPSNKVTEKGKDVELRCDPISGHTALYWYRQSLGQGLEFLIYFQGNSAPDKSGLPSDRFSAERTGGSVSTLTIQRTQQEDSAVYLCASSPDSSRYGYTFGSGTRLTVV.

The rearrangement joins TRBV9 to TRBJ2-5; D is uncertain. Trimming shortened V by 3 bases and J by 3 bases, and 6 bases separated the two germline ends. From germline, CDR1 is SGDLS and CDR2 YYNGEE. The CDR3 contains 12 residues. The CDR3 bases are TGTGCCAGCAGCGGGTCCAAAGAGACCCAGTACTTC. Residues: CASSGSKETQYF.

This clone showed up just a few times. The J gene is TRBJ1-2, the V gene TRBV20-1, with 7 bases that match TRBD1. CDR1 is DFQATT, CDR2 SNEGSKA, per germline (reference sequence). J was trimmed by 7 bases and V by 5 bases; bases with no gene match: 4. The CDR3 is 11 amino acids. The CDR3 loop is CSASTGVGYTF. The CDR3, as DNA: TGCAGTGCTTCAACAGGGGTTGGCTACACCTTC.

The genes are TRBV7-2 and TRBJ1-1; D might be TRBD1 (5 bases). V dropped 4 bases and J dropped 0 bases, with 9 bases sitting between them. The germline CDR1 and CDR2 sequences are SGHTA and FQGNSA. The CDR3 is 14 residues long. Here the CDR3 DNA reads TGTGCCAGCAGCTCGGACATGATGAACACTGAAGCTTTCTTT. Encoded protein: CASSSDMMNTEAFF.

The chain joins TRBV5-4 to TRBJ1-2, with D hard to call. V was trimmed by 3 bases and J by 7 bases, leaving 16 bases between them. Looked up from germline, CDR1 is SGHNT and CDR2 is YYREEE (reference sequence). The length of the CDR3 is 14 residues. In DNA form, the CDR3 reads TGTGCCAGCAGCTGGTCGGGCGTAGATGGTGGCTACACCTTC. Protein product: CASSWSGVDGGYTF.

The V call is TRBV19, the J call TRBJ1-5; weak D call: TRBD1 (5 bases). The germline CDR1 and CDR2 sequences are LNHDA and SQIVND (reference sequence). The CDR3 is 13 residues long. Trimming took off 8 bases at V and 7 bases at J, with 15 bases between the two ends. As DNA, the CDR3 is TGTGCCAGTTCTGGGGGGAGCGGCCAGCCCCAGCATTTT. Protein sequence: CASSGGSGQPQHF.

DNA of the CDR3: TGTGCCAGCAGCTTGCAACCGAACACCGGGGAGCTGTTTTTT. It codes for CASSLQPNTGELFF. V usage is TRBV11-2 and J usage is TRBJ2-2; D gene ambiguous. Germline CDR1 is SGHAT and CDR2 is FQNNGV. V dropped 3 bases and J dropped 0 bases, with 5 bases sitting between them. The CDR3 is 14 residues long.

J is TRBJ2-3 and V is TRBV11-2, with D tentatively TRBD1 or TRBD2 (6 bases each). V dropped 4 bases and J dropped 7 bases, with 21 bases sitting between them. The CDR3 is made up of 16 amino acids. Germline CDR1 SGHAT, CDR2 FQNNGV. CDR3 nucleotides: TGTGCCAGCAGCTCGCAGCCTTCTGGGGGGCCCCATACGCAGTATTTT. It specifies CASSSQPSGGPHTQYF.

The chain joins TRBV6-5 to TRBJ1-4; 9 positions match TRBD1. Trimming at V came to 5 bases and at J to 6 bases, leaving 1 base not matched to a gene. The CDR3 is 13 amino acids. Germline V gene data show CDR1 as MNHEY and CDR2 as SVGAGI. As DNA, the CDR3 is TGTGCCAGCAGTAGGGACAGGGATGAAAAACTGTTTTTT. Its protein is CASSRDRDEKLFF.

This clone was recorded only once. The rearrangement links TRBV27 to TRBJ1-5; D call uncertain. Deletions cut 7 bases from V and 7 bases from J, with 20 bases between. The CDR3 consists of 15 residues. Looked up from germline, CDR1 is MNHEY and CDR2 is SMNVEV (reference sequence). CDR3 sequence (DNA): TGTGCCAGCACCCCGCGGCGAGGGTATGACCAGCCCCAGCATTTT. It translates to CASTPRRGYDQPQHF.